One and the same sample provided the 18 T cell receptor beta chains below, sequenced in a study of T cell responses to AZD1222 COVID-19 vaccine. Sequencing was performed with immunoSEQ multiplex PCR; in TCRdb, only in-frame clones are kept and a portion is missing. This sample has around 130,000 clones; around 83% occur once, and the top ten carry 3%. This specimen was peripheral blood, taken 28 days after the second AZD1222 dose. Receptors were obtained from an adult who received the AZD1222 COVID-19 vaccine.

This rearrangement joins TRBV9 to TRBJ1-6; 9 bases are shared with TRBD1. Looked up from germline, CDR1 is SGDLS and CDR2 is YYNGEE. V was clipped by 0 bases and J by 4 bases; unmatched bases: 8. The CDR3 covers 18 residues. The chain's CDR3 is CASSVAALTGGYNSPLHF. The CDR3 nucleotides read TGTGCCAGCAGCGTAGCAGCCCTGACAGGGGGTTATAATTCACCCCTCCACTTT.

The chain recombines TRBV5-5 with TRBJ2-7; D possibly corresponds to TRBD1 (6 bases). The CDR3 contains 15 residues. Germline CDR1 reads SGHKS; CDR2 reads YYEKEE (reference sequence). The V gene lost 0 bases and the J gene lost 2 bases, with 12 bases spanning the gap. This CDR3 reads CASSLAGQGTYEQYF. In DNA, the CDR3 is TGTGCCAGCAGCTTGGCGGGTCAGGGGACCTACGAGCAGTACTTC.

The rearrangement joins TRBV28 to TRBJ1-5, with D uncertain. CDR1 is MDHEN and CDR2 is SYDVKM in the germline V gene. The CDR3 has 13 amino acids. With 6 bases removed from V and 5 bases from J, the gap between germline ends came to 11 bases. CDR3 sequence reads: CASRADNYQPQHF. The CDR3 DNA is TGTGCCAGCAGAGCCGACAACTATCAGCCCCAGCATTTT.

The J gene is TRBJ1-5, the V gene TRBV6-2 or TRBV6-3; maybe TRBD1 (5 bases). Germline CDR1 is MNHEY and CDR2 is SVGEGT. Trimming took 4 bases from V and 3 from J, leaving 10 bases between them. The CDR3 consists of 14 residues. CDR3 region: CASSWRGFNQPQHF. In DNA, the CDR3 is TGTGCCAGCAGTTGGCGGGGGTTCAATCAGCCCCAGCATTTT.

V usage is TRBV5-6 and J usage is TRBJ1-2; D is undetermined. Germline CDR1 is SGHDT and CDR2 is YYEEEE. V was cut by 1 base and J by 4 bases, with 8 bases left in between. CDR3 length: 13 residues. CDR3 sequence reads: CASSLLPSYGYTF. CDR3 DNA: TGTGCCAGCAGCTTGTTACCCAGCTATGGCTACACCTTC.

V and J are TRBV6-5 and TRBJ2-2; no firm D call. The V and J ends lost 7 bases and 2 bases respectively, with 5 bases between them. The CDR3 consists of 12 residues. Germline-derived CDR1 and CDR2 are MNHEY and SVGAGI. CDR3 sequence (DNA): TGTGCCAGCACTGCAAACACCGGGGAGCTGTTTTTT. This encodes CASTANTGELFF.

In this sample, this clone turned up a few times. The chain joins TRBV18 to TRBJ2-7; D call uncertain. The CDR3 totals 13 residues. The ends were cut back, 2 bases at V and 1 base at J, with 6 bases in the middle. Per germline, CDR1 KGHSH and CDR2 LQKENI. The CDR3 loop is CASSPAESYEQYF. CDR3 nucleotide sequence: TGTGCCAGCTCACCAGCAGAATCCTACGAGCAGTACTTC.

The rearrangement uses TRBV5-1 and TRBJ2-3, with 7 bases lining up with TRBD2. Germline V gene sequence: CDR1 SGHRS, CDR2 YFSETQ. After removal of 4 bases from V and 2 bases from J, the junction contained 7 bases not matched to a gene. The CDR3 is 15 residues long. This CDR3 reads CASSDSGAYTDTQYF. For the CDR3, the DNA is TGCGCCAGCAGCGACAGCGGGGCCTACACAGATACGCAGTATTTT.

This clone appeared a single time. The chain is built from TRBV27 and TRBJ2-3, with 9 bases lining up with TRBD1. Germline assignment: CDR1 MNHEY and CDR2 SMNVEV (reference sequence). This CDR3 has 14 residues. J gave up 5 bases and V 10 bases, and 10 bases lay outside the gene matches. Here the CDR3 reads CATAGTGFLDTQYF. In nucleotides, the CDR3 is TGTGCCACGGCCGGGACAGGGTTTTTAGATACGCAGTATTTT.

This sequence joins TRBV6-5 and TRBJ2-3, with TRBD2 identical over 8 bases. The CDR3 runs 14 residues. V lost 7 bases, J lost 4 bases, and 7 bases stayed unmatched. From germline, CDR1 is MNHEY and CDR2 SVGAGI. The DNA for the CDR3 is TGTGCCAGCACGGGGGGGGCCGTAGCAGATACGCAGTATTTT. Translated, it gives CASTGGAVADTQYF.

Worth noting for this clone: The identical CDR3 is also encoded by other nucleotide sequences in the sample. The chain employs TRBV2 and TRBJ1-2; a possible D gene is TRBD1 (5 bases). This CDR3 contains 12 residues. Germline loops: CDR1 SNHLY, CDR2 FYNNEI. Trimming removed 5 bases from V and 5 bases from J, with 9 bases in between. As DNA, the CDR3 is TGTGCCAGCAGTTGGGGCAGTTATGGCTACACCTTC. This encodes CASSWGSYGYTF.

This chain connects TRBV7-9 to TRBJ2-7, with 7 bases matching TRBD2. The V and J ends lost 1 base and 0 bases, in that order; junction bases with no gene match: 3. CDR1 is SEHNR and CDR2 is FQNEAQ in the germline V gene (reference sequence). The CDR3 contains 15 residues. CDR3 in amino acids: CASSLGRGSSYEQYF. The CDR3 nucleotides read TGTGCCAGCAGCTTAGGGCGGGGGTCCTCCTACGAGCAGTACTTC.

The chain uses TRBV19 and TRBJ1-5, with D possibly TRBD1 on 5 matching bases. The CDR3 totals 14 residues. Germline V gene sequence: CDR1 LNHDA, CDR2 SQIVND (reference sequence). Trimming pared 1 base from V and 7 bases from J, leaving 11 bases between. The CDR3 spells CASSIVRGGQPQHF. For the CDR3, the DNA is TGTGCCAGTAGTATAGTGAGGGGTGGACAGCCCCAGCATTTT.

The rearrangement joins TRBV7-2 to TRBJ2-7; 7 bases agree with TRBD1. Per the germline V gene, CDR1 is SGHTA and CDR2 is FQGNSA. With 5 bases clipped from V and 4 bases from J, the junction kept 5 bases outside the gene matches. This CDR3 has 13 amino acids. The DNA of the CDR3 is TGTGCCAGCAGCCCGGGACAGAAATACGAGCAGTACTTC. Its protein product is CASSPGQKYEQYF.

The chain carries TRBV7-8 and TRBJ1-1, with TRBD1 as a possible D gene (5 bases). CDR3 length equals 14 residues. Germline-derived CDR1 and CDR2 are SGHVS and FQNEAQ. Deletions cut 7 bases from V and 1 base from J, with 13 bases between. The CDR3 protein is CASTWGGGNTEAFF. In DNA form, the CDR3 reads TGTGCCAGCACGTGGGGTGGGGGGAACACTGAAGCTTTCTTT.

This chain connects TRBV5-4 to TRBJ1-6; D is unresolved. This CDR3 spans 14 amino acids. Germline-derived CDR1 and CDR2 are SGHNT and YYREEE (reference sequence). Trimming stripped 1 base from V and 9 bases from J, with 11 bases between. The DNA for the CDR3 is TGTGCCAGCAGCTTGATCAGGTTGGGTTCACCCCTCCACTTT. This gives the protein CASSLIRLGSPLHF.

This chain uses TRBV19 with TRBJ1-5, with D maybe TRBD1 (5 bases). Germline loops: CDR1 LNHDA, CDR2 SQIVND (reference sequence). The V end lost 0 bases, the J end lost 4 bases, and 10 bases lay between the germline ends. CDR3 length equals 15 residues. CDR3 in amino acids: CASSIDRGGNQPQHF. The CDR3 region has the DNA TGTGCCAGTAGTATAGATCGCGGGGGAAATCAGCCCCAGCATTTT. Full variable domain (missing parts from reference TRBV19 and TRBJ1-5): DGGITQSPKYLFRKEGQNVTLSCEQNLNHDAMYWYRQDPGQGLRLIYYSQIVNDFQKGDIAEGYSVSREKKESFPLTVTSAQKNPTAFYLCASSIDRGGNQPQHFGDGTRLSIL.

The CDR3 DNA reads TGTGCCAGCAGTGAAAACGGGGGGGCCAGGGCAGATACGCAGTATTTT. This gives the protein CASSENGGARADTQYF. The rearrangement uses TRBV2 and TRBJ2-3, with TRBD2 matching over 8 bases. CDR3 length: 16 amino acids. V lost 2 bases and J lost 4; bases outside the gene matches: 8. The germline V gene has CDR1 SNHLY and CDR2 FYNNEI.